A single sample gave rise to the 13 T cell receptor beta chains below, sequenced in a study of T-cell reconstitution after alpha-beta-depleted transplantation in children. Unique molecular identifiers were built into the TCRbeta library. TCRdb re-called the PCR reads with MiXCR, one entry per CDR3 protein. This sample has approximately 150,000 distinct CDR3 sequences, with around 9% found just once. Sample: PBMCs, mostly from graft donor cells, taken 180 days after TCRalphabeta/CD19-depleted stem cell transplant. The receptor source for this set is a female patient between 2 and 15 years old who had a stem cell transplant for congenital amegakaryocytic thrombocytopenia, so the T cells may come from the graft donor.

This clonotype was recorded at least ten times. DNA of the CDR3: TGCAGCGTGTTACCCCACGGCAATGAGCAGTTCTTC. Translated: CSVLPHGNEQFF. The rearrangement links TRBV29-1 to TRBJ2-1, with D uncertain. CDR3 size: 12 residues. Trimming left V 6 bases short and J 6 bases short, with 12 bases between. CDR1 and CDR2 (germline): SQVTM, ANQGSEA.

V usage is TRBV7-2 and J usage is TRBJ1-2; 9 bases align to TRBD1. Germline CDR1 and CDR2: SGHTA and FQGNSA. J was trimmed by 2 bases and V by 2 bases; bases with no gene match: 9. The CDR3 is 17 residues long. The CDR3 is CASSLQSAGQGNYGYTF. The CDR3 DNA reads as TGTGCCAGCAGCTTACAAAGTGCAGGACAGGGGAACTATGGCTACACCTTC.

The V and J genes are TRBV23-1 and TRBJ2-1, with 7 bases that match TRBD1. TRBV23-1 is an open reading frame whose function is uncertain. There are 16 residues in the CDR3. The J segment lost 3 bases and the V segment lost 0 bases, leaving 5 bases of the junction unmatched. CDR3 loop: CASSQSWQGVYNEQFF. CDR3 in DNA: TGCGCCAGCAGTCAATCATGGCAGGGGGTCTACAATGAGCAGTTCTTC.

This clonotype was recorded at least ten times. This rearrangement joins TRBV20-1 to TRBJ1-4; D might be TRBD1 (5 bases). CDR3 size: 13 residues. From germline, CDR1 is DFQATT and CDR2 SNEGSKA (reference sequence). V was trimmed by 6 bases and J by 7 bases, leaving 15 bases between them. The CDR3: CSARDGRGEKLFF. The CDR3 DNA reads TGCAGTGCGAGGGACGGGAGGGGTGAAAAACTGTTTTTT.

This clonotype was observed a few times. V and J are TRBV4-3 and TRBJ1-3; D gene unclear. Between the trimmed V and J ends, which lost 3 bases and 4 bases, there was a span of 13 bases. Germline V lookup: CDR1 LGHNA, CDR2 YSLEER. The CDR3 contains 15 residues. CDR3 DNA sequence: TGCGCCAGCAGCCACGACCGGTCGGGAGGAAACACCATATATTTT. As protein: CASSHDRSGGNTIYF.

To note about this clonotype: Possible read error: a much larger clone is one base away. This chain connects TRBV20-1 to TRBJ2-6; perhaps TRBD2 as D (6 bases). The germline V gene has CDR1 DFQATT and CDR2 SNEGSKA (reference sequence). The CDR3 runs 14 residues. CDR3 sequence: CSAPRGSGANGLTF. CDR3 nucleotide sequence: TGCAGTGCTCCCCGGGGGTCTGGGGCCAACGGCCTGACTTTC.

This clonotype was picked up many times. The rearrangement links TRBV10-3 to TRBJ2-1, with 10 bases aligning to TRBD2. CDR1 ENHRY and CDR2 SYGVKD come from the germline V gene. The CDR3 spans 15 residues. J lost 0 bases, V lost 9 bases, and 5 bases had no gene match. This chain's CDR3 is CAISLAGDSYNEQFF. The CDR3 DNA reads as TGTGCCATATCCCTAGCGGGGGACTCCTACAATGAGCAGTTCTTC.

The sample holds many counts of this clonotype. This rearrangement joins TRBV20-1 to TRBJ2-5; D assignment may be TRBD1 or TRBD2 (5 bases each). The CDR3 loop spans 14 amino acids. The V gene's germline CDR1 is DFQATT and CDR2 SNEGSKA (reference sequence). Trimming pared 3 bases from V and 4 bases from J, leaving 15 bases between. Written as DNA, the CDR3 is TGCAGTGCTAGTCCCGGGACCGAAGTAGAGACCCAGTACTTC. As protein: CSASPGTEVETQYF.

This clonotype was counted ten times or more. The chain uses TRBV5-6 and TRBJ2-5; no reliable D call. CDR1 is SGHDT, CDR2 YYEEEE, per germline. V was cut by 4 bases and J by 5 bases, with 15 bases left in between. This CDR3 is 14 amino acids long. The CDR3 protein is CASSKIGQAETQYF. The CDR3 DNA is TGTGCCAGCAGCAAGATCGGGCAGGCGGAGACCCAGTACTTC.

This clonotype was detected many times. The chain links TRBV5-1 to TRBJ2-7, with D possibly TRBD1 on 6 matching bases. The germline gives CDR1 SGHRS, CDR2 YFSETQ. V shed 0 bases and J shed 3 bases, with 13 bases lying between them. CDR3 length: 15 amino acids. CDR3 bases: TGCGCCAGCAGCTTGGGGGCAGGGGAAGACTACGAGCAGTACTTC. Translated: CASSLGAGEDYEQYF.

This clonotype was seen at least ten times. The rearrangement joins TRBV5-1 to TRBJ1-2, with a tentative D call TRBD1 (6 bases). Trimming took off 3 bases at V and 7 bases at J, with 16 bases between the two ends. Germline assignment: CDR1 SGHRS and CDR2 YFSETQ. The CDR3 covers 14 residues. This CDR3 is CASSSDRLGVGYTF. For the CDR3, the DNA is TGCGCCAGCAGCTCCGACAGGCTCGGTGTTGGCTACACCTTC. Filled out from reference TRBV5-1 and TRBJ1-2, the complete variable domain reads KAGVTQTPRYLIKTRGQQVTLSCSPISGHRSVSWYQQTPGQGLQFLFEYFSETQRNKGNFPGRFSGRQFSNSRSEMNVSTLELGDSALYLCASSSDRLGVGYTFGSGTRLTVV.

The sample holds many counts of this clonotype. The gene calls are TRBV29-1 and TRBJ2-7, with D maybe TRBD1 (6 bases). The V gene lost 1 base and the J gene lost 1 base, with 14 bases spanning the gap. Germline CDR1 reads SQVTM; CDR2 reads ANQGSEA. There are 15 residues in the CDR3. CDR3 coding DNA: TGCAGCGTTGAAGGGTGGCAGGGGCAATCCTACGAGCAGTACTTC. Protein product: CSVEGWQGQSYEQYF.

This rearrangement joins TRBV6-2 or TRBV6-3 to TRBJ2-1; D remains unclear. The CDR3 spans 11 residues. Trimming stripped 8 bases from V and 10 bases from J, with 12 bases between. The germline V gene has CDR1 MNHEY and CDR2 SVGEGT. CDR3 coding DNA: TGTGCCAGCCGTCCTTACGCAGAGCAGTTCTTC. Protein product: CASRPYAEQFF.